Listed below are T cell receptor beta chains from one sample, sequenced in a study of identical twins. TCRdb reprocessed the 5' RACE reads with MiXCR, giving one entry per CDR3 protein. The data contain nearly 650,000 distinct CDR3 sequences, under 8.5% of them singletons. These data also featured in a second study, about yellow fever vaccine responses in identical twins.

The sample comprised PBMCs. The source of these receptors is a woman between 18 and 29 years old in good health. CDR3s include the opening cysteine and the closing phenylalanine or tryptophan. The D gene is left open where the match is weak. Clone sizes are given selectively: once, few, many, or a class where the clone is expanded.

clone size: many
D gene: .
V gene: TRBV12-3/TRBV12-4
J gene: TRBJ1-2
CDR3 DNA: TGTGCCAGCAGTTTAGCGACAGTGTTGGCCCCCTTC
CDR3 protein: CASSLATVLAPF

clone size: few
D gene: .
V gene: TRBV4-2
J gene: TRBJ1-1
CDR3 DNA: TGTGCCAGCAGCCAAGAAGGGACACTGAACACTGAAGCTTTCTTT
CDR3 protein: CASSQEGTLNTEAFF

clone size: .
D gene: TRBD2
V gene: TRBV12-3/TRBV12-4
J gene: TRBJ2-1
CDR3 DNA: TGTGCCAGCAGTTTAATGGGGATGATCGGGACTAGCTTAACCTACAGTGAGCAGTTCTTC
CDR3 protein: CASSLMGMIGTSLTYSEQFF

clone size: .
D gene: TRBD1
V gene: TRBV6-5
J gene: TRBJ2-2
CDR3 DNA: TGTGCCAGCAGTTGGGACAGGGCTCACACCGGGGAGCTGTTTTTT
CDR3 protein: CASSWDRAHTGELFF

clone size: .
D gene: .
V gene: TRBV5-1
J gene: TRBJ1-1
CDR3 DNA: TGCGCCAGCAGCTTGGTGCGGACGGACACTGAAGCTTTCTTT
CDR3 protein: CASSLVRTDTEAFF

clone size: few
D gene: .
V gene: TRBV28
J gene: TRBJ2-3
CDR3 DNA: TGTGCCAGCAGTTTATCGCGGCGCGGGATCGGTCTTGTCACAGATACGCAGTATTTT
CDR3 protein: CASSLSRRGIGLVTDTQYF

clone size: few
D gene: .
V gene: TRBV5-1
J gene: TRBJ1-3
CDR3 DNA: TGCGCCAGCTCTGGATCGGGTGGGGCAGGCCCCAACCAAGCGAACACCATATATTTT
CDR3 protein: CASSGSGGAGPNQANTIYF

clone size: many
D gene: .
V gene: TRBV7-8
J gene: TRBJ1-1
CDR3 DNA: TGTGCCAGCGGGTTAACAGGAAACACTGAAGCTTTCTTT
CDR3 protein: CASGLTGNTEAFF

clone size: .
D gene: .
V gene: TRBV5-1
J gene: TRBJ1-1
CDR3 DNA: TGCGCCAGCAGCTCCCAGGTTGGGAGGGAAGCTTTCTTT
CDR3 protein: CASSSQVGREAFF

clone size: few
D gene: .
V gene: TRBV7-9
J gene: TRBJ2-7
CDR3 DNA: TGTGCCACATCTGGGTCCTGGGGCGAGCAGTACTTC
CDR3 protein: CATSGSWGEQYF

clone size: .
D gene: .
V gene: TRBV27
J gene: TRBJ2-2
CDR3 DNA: TGTGCCAGCAGTTTTAGGGTTCCAACCGGGGAGCTGTTTTTT
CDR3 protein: CASSFRVPTGELFF